The 3 T cell receptor beta chains presented below share a single source sample, sequenced in a study of T cell repertoires in cytomegalovirus infection. Each CDR3 protein gets one entry after TCRdb re-called the reads with MiXCR. The sample has about 920,000 distinct CDR3 sequences, 30% to 40% seen once. No antigens are known for them. The input for sequencing was cultured CD8+ T cells from PBMCs, taken from culture after CMV antigen stimulation. These receptors originate from a human donor in good health (CMV status not recorded). Some clones in this sample may be carry-over from other donors' samples.

The sample holds one count of this clonotype. The chain carries TRBV5-1 and TRBJ2-1, with 7 nucleotides matching TRBD2. Germline V gene lookup returns CDR1 SGHRS and CDR2 YFSETQ. V shed 2 bases and J 0 bases; nucleotides not matched to a gene: 2. The CDR3 is 15 residues long. CDR3 protein: CASSLSGISYNEQFF. The CDR3 nucleotides read TGCGCCAGCAGCTTAAGCGGGATCTCCTACAATGAGCAGTTCTTC.

This clonotype was detected a few times. The rearrangement uses TRBV6-5 and TRBJ2-2; D is possibly TRBD1 or TRBD2 (5 bases each). The CDR3 is made up of 15 amino acids. Germline lookup yields CDR1 MNHEY and CDR2 SVGAGI. Trimming removed 6 bases at V and 4 bases at J, with 15 bases between. In DNA form, the CDR3 reads TGTGCCAGCAGACCCGAGGGGTTTGGCACCGGGGAGCTGTTTTTT. This sequence encodes CASRPEGFGTGELFF.

A note on this clonotype: The junction differs from germline at one of its ends, possibly a read error. This sequence joins TRBV6-2 or TRBV6-3 and TRBJ2-2; TRBD2 might be the D (5 bases). Germline CDR1 reads MNHEY; CDR2 reads SVGEGT. The CDR3 spans 13 residues. CDR3 loop: CASRYWGAGELFF. CDR3 nucleotides: TGTGCCAGCCGTTACTGGGGAGCCGGGGAGCTGTTTTTT.